This T cell receptor (beta chain) emerged from a study of T cell responses to AZD1222 COVID-19 vaccine. CDR1 and CDR2 (germline): MNHEY, SVGAGI. J was trimmed by 5 bases and V by 7 bases; bases with no gene match: 8. CDR3 length equals 13 residues. Study findings and constraints: The donor cohort was predominantly white British with a female majority, and clonal diversity may have been underestimated. Across the whole spike, CD4 TCRs peaked at regions 160-218 and 743-854. Two AZD1222 administrations were followed by greater Spike-specific TCR breadth and depth.

Measured with immunoSEQ multiplex PCR; TCRdb has only the in-frame clones, and not every one. The sample includes approximately 190,000 clones, under 95% seen only once; the top ten take roughly 1%. A word on this clone: Antigen specificity is unknown.

Pooled samples include second doses given at about 4 or 12 weeks. The chain links TRBV6-5 to TRBJ2-7; 7 bases are shared with TRBD1. Sequencing used peripheral blood, obtained 28 days after the second AZD1222 dose. The receptor comes from an adult who received the AZD1222 COVID-19 vaccine. The CDR3 is CASISGQHDEQYF. The CDR3, as DNA: TGTGCCAGCATCTCGGGACAGCACGACGAGCAGTACTTC.